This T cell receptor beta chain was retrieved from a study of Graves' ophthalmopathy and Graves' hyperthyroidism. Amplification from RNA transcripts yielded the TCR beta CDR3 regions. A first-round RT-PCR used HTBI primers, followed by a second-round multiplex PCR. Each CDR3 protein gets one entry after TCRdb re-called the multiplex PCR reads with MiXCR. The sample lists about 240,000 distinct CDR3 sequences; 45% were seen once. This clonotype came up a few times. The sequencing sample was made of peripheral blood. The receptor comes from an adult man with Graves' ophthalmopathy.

CDR3 sequence reads: CASSLDIQGWAFF. The CDR3, as DNA: TGCGCCAGCAGCTTGGACATACAGGGGTGGGCTTTCTTT. The chain employs TRBV5-1 and TRBJ1-1, with 7 bases identical to TRBD1. From germline, CDR1 is SGHRS and CDR2 YFSETQ. Trimming at V came to 0 bases and at J to 11 bases, leaving 7 bases not matched to a gene. CDR3 length equals 13 residues.